Below, 9 T cell receptor beta chains from the same sample are listed, as sequenced in a study of human T cells and chemical hapten exposure. TCRdb re-called the RACE reads through MiXCR, storing one row per CDR3 protein. The data contain about 110,000 distinct CDR3 sequences, less than 45% of them singletons. Time point described: patch test 3, about 24 weeks after DPC sensitization. As to treatment: therapeutic diphenylcyclopropenone sensitization with weekly scalp DPC. This specimen consisted of whole blood, obtained in connection with sensitization to the hapten diphenylcyclopropenone (DPC). The receptor set was obtained from a man in his forties with alopecia areata. Some clones in this sample may be carry-over from other donors' samples.

The CDR3 nucleotides read TGCAGTGCGAAGGGTCCGACCAATCAGCCCCAGCATTTT. This sequence encodes CSAKGPTNQPQHF. V and J are TRBV20-1 and TRBJ1-5, with unresolved D. Trimming took 6 bases from V and 3 from J, leaving 12 bases between them. This CDR3 is 13 amino acids long. Per germline, CDR1 DFQATT and CDR2 SNEGSKA (reference sequence).

This rearrangement joins TRBV24-1 to TRBJ2-1; a possible D gene is TRBD2 (5 bases). V was clipped by 1 base and J by 5 bases, with 14 bases between them. Germline V lookup: CDR1 KGHDR, CDR2 SFDVKD. The CDR3 is made up of 16 amino acids. CDR3 sequence: CATSDFWAGRDNEQFF. The CDR3 nucleotides read TGTGCCACCAGTGATTTCTGGGCGGGTCGCGACAATGAGCAGTTCTTC.

This clonotype showed up just a few times. This rearrangement joins TRBV12-3 or TRBV12-4 to TRBJ2-3; D not resolved. V was pared by 7 bases and J by 6 bases, with 17 bases between. The CDR3 loop spans 14 amino acids. For the CDR3, the DNA is TGTGCCAGCACCCCGCCGAGGAGTCCCGATACGCAGTATTTT. Translation gives CASTPPRSPDTQYF.

The CDR3 bases are TGTGCCAGCAGCCAGGCGGCTAGCGGGAGCACAGATACGCAGTATTTT. It yields the protein CASSQAASGSTDTQYF. The V and J genes are TRBV7-9 and TRBJ2-3; TRBD2 matches at 8 bases. The CDR3 runs 16 residues. Germline loops: CDR1 SEHNR, CDR2 FQNEAQ (reference sequence). V was clipped by 5 bases and J by 0 bases; unmatched bases: 7.

The chain uses TRBV7-8 and TRBJ2-7; 9 bases line up with TRBD1. Germline CDR1 SGHVS, CDR2 FQNEAQ. This CDR3 is built from 13 residues. J gave up 4 bases and V 3 bases, and 1 base lay outside the gene matches. The DNA for the CDR3 is TGTGCCAGCAGCTTTGGACAGGGGTACGAGCAGTACGTC. It yields the protein CASSFGQGYEQYV.

This clonotype was seen a handful of times. The junction shows a germline mismatch at one end, possibly a read error. The CDR3 loop reads CASSSQEGGVTKYF. DNA for the CDR3: TGTGCCAGCAGCTCCCAGGAGGGCGGGGTGACCAAGTACTTC. The chain couples TRBV7-2 to TRBJ2-5; D might be TRBD2 (6 bases). CDR3 length: 14 amino acids. CDR1 is SGHTA, CDR2 FQGNSA, per germline.

The chain links TRBV20-1 to TRBJ2-5, with TRBD1 matching 9 bases. V dropped 0 bases and J dropped 2; count of bases not matched to a gene: 4. This CDR3 spans 15 amino acids. Germline V gene data show CDR1 as DFQATT and CDR2 as SNEGSKA (reference sequence). DNA for the CDR3: TGCAGTGCTAGAGAGGACAGGGGACCTCAAGAGACCCAGTACTTC. Its protein product is CSAREDRGPQETQYF.

The rearrangement uses TRBV18 and TRBJ2-2, with unresolved D. This CDR3 contains 15 residues. V was cut by 2 bases and J by 0 bases, with 7 bases left in between. Germline V gene data show CDR1 as KGHSH and CDR2 as LQKENI. The DNA of the CDR3 is TGTGCCAGCTCACCATTGCGGCCGAACACCGGGGAGCTGTTTTTT. It codes for CASSPLRPNTGELFF.

The chain is built from TRBV9 and TRBJ2-2, with 10 bases fitting TRBD1. The CDR3 loop spans 15 amino acids. V was clipped by 2 bases and J by 6 bases; unmatched bases: 4. Germline V CDR1 and CDR2: SGDLS, YYNGEE. CDR3 loop: CASSVGQGVAGELFF. The CDR3, as DNA: TGTGCCAGCAGCGTCGGACAGGGGGTAGCCGGGGAGCTGTTTTTT.